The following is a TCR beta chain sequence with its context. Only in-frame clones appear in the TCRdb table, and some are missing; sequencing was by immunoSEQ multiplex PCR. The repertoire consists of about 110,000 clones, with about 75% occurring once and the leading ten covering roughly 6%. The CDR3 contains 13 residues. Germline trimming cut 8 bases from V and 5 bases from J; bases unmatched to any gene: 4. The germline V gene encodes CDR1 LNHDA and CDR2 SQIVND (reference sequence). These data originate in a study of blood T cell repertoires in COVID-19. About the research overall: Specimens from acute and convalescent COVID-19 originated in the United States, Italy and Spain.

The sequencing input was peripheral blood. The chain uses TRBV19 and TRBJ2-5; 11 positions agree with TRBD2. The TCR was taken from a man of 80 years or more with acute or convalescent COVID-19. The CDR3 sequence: CASGTSGGETQYF. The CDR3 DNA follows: TGTGCCAGTGGTACTAGCGGGGGTGAGACCCAGTACTTC. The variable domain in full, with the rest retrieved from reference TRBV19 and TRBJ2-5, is DGGITQSPKYLFRKEGQNVTLSCEQNLNHDAMYWYRQDPGQGLRLIYYSQIVNDFQKGDIAEGYSVSREKKESFPLTVTSAQKNPTAFYLCASGTSGGETQYFGPGTRLLVL.